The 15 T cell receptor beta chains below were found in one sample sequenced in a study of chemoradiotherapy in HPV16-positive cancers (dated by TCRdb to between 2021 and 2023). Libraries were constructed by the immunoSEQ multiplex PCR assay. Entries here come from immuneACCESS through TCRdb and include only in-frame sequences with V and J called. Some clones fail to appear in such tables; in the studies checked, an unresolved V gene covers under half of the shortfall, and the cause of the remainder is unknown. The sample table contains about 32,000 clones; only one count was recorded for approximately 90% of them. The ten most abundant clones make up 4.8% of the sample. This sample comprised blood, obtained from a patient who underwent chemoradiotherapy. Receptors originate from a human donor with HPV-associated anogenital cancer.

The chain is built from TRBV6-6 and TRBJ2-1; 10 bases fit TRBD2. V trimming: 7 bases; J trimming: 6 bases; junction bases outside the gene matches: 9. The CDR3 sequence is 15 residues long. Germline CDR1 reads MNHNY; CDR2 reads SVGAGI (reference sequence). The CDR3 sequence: CASIKSGGAFNEQFF. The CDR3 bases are TGTGCCAGCATCAAGAGCGGGGGGGCTTTCAATGAGCAGTTCTTC.

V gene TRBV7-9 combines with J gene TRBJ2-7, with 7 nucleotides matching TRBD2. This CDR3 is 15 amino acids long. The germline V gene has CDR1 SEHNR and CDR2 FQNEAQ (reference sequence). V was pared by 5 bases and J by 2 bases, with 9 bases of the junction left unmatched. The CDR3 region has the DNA TGTGCCAGCAGCCCCAATGCGGGGGATCCCTACGAGCAGTACTTC. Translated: CASSPNAGDPYEQYF.

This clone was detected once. The CDR3 DNA sequence: TGTGCCAGCAGCCGAGAAGCGGGGAACTACAATGAGCAGTTCTTC. This gives the protein CASSREAGNYNEQFF. The chain uses TRBV7-3 and TRBJ2-1, with TRBD2 matching over 7 bases. The J segment lost 3 bases and the V segment lost 5 bases, leaving 7 bases of the junction unmatched. The germline gives CDR1 SGHTA, CDR2 FQGTGA. The CDR3 contains 15 residues.

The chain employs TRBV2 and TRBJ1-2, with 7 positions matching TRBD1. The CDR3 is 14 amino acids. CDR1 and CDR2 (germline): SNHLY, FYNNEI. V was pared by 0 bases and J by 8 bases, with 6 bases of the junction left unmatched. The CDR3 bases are TGTGCCAGCAGTGAAGCGCTTCAGGGACAGGGCTACACCTTC. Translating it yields CASSEALQGQGYTF.

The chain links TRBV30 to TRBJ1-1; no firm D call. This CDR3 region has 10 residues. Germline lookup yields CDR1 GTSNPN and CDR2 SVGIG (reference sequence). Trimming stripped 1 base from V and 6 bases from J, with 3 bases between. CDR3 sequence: CAWSAAEAFF. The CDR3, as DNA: TGTGCCTGGAGTGCAGCTGAAGCTTTCTTT.

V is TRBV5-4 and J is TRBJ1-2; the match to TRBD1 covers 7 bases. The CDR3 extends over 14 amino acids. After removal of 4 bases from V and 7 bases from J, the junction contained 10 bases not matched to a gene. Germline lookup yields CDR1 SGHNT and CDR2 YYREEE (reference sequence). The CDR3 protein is CASSDYRGVSGYTF. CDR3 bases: TGTGCCAGCAGCGACTACAGGGGAGTAAGTGGCTACACCTTC.

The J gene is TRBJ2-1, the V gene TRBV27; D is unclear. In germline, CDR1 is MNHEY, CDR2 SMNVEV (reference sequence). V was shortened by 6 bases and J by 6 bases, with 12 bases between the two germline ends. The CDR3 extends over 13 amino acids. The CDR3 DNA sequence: TGTGCCAGCAGCTCCGACTCTTCCAATGAGCAGTTCTTC. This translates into CASSSDSSNEQFF.

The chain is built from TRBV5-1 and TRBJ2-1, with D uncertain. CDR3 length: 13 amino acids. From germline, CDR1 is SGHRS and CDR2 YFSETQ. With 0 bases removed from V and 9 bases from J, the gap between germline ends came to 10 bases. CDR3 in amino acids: CASSLAPTTEQFF. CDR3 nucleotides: TGCGCCAGCAGCTTGGCCCCTACTACTGAGCAGTTCTTC. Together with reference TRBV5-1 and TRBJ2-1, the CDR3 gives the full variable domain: KAGVTQTPRYLIKTRGQQVTLSCSPISGHRSVSWYQQTPGQGLQFLFEYFSETQRNKGNFPGRFSGRQFSNSRSEMNVSTLELGDSALYLCASSLAPTTEQFFGPGTRLTVL.

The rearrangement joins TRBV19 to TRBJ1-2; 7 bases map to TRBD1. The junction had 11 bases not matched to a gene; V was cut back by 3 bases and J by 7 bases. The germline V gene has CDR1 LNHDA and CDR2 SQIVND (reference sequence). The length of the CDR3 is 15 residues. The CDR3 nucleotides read TGTGCCAGTAGTATCCCTTCGATGAGGGGGCGTGGCTACACCTTC. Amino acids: CASSIPSMRGRGYTF.

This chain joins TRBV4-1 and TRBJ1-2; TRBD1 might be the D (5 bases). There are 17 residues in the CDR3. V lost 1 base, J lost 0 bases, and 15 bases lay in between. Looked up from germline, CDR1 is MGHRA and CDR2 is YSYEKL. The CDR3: CASSQVRQLITNYGYTF. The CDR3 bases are TGCGCCAGCAGCCAAGTTAGACAGCTGATAACTAACTATGGCTACACCTTC.

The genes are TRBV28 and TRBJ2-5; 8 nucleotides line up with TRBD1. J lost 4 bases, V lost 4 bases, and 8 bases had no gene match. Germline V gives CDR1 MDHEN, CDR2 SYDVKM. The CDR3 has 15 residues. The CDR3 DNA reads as TGTGCCAGCAGTTCCAGACAGGGGTTGAGAGAGACCCAGTACTTC. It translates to CASSSRQGLRETQYF. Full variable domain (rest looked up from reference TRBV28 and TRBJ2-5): DVKVTQSSRYLVKRTGEKVFLECVQDMDHENMFWYRQDPGLGLRLIYFSYDVKMKEKGDIPEGYSVSREKKERFSLILESASTNQTSMYLCASSSRQGLRETQYFGPGTRLLVL.

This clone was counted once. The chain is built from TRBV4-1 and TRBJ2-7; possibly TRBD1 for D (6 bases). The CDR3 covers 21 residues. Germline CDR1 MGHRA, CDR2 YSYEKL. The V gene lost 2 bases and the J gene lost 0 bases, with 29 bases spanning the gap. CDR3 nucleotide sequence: TGCGCCAGCAGCCAAAAATCCTTTAACCCCAGGGGCTCGAAGGGCTCCTACGAGCAGTACTTC. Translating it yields CASSQKSFNPRGSKGSYEQYF.

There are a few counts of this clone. In nucleotides, the CDR3 is TGTGCCAGCAGCTCACTCGATTGGGGACTGCAAGAGACCCAGTACTTC. Translation gives CASSSLDWGLQETQYF. This chain uses TRBV7-9 with TRBJ2-5; D possibly corresponds to TRBD2 (6 bases). Trimming removed 4 bases from V and 2 bases from J, with 17 bases in between. The CDR3 loop spans 16 amino acids. Germline CDR1 SEHNR, CDR2 FQNEAQ (reference sequence).

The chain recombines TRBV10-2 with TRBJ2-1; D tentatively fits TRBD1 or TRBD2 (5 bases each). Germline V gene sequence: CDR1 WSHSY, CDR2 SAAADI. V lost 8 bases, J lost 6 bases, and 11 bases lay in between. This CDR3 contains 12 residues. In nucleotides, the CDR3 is TGCGCCAGCTCAGGGACCACCAATGAGCAGTTCTTC. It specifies CASSGTTNEQFF.

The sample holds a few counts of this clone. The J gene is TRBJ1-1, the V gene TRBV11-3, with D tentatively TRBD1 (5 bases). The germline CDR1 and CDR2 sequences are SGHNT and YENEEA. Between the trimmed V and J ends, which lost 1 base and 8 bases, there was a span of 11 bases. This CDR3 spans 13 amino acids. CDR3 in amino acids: CASSLGGVSEAFF. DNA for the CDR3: TGTGCCAGCAGCTTAGGAGGGGTGTCGGAAGCTTTCTTT.